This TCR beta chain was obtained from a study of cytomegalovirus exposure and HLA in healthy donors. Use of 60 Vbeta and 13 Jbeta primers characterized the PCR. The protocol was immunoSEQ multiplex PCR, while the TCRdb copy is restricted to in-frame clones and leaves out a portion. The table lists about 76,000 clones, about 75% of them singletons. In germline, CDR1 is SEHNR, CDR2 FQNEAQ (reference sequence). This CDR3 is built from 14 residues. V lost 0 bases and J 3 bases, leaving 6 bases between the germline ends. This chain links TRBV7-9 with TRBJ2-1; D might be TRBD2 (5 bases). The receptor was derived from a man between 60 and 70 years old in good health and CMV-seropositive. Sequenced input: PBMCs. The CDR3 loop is CASSLAGVYNEQFF. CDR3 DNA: TGTGCCAGCAGCTTAGCGGGAGTCTACAATGAGCAGTTCTTC.